This T cell receptor (beta chain) was captured by sequencing in a study of glioma-infiltrating T cells (dated by TCRdb to between 2015 and 2016). General notes on the study: Glioma tissue, non-neoplastic brain tissue and matched peripheral blood mononuclear cells were used as sources from which TCR alpha- and beta-chain repertoires were sequenced. To gauge divergence between tissue and blood T-cell populations, every tissue-infiltrating repertoire was compared against the peripheral blood repertoire from the same patient. The paired cohort comprised three low-grade glioma patients, 8 or 9 primary glioblastoma patients and three non-glioma patients contributing non-neoplastic brain tissue.

The iRepertoire nested amplicon-rescue multiplex PCR (arm-PCR) platform was used to amplify TCR alpha and beta CDR3 regions from RNA. For one-step reverse transcription and amplification, roughly 90-400 ng of tissue mRNA or PBMC total RNA was used as input. Following bead purification, Illumina adapters were added through a secondary multiplex PCR, and the libraries were then gel-purified between 200 and 400 bp. Demultiplexing relied on internal 6-nucleotide barcodes carried by the libraries. The libraries were sequenced on an Illumina MiSeq using 2x220 or 2x250 nucleotide paired-end reads. The original pipeline was this. FLASH 1.2.11 was used to merge paired reads, and BWA-MEM then aligned the reads to the GRCh37 human genome before TRA and TRB reads were extracted. V and J assignment used an IMGT-derived reference of cassette sequences and CDR3 motifs that included pseudogenes. Three-frame translation of reads was performed, and productive CDR3s were defined as those with a C...FGXG motif and no stop codons. Clonotypes were defined as unique combinations of V-J cassette pair and CDR3 amino acid sequence. Hamming distance filtering was applied to reads, with thresholds set by the sequence error rate of each sample in mapped regions. Using fastp trimming at Q25 and MiXCR clonotype assembly, TCRdb reanalyzed the public sequencing data and kept in-frame beta chains. A single entry per CDR3 protein holds the most common genes and DNA from its merged rows. V and J calls and clone size were set by TCRdb, not the authors. The sample table shows some 130,000 distinct CDR3 sequences, and roughly a quarter are seen once. 27% of the sample rests with the top ten.

Study-level results and caveats: VJ-independent divergence between tissue and blood was below expectation in non-neoplastic patients but above expectation in all gliomas, especially low-grade gliomas. Very few CDR3 sequences were shared between tissue and blood, attributed to high CDR3 diversity and limited sampling. Small numbers underpinned the group comparisons: 8 or 9 glioblastoma patients, three low-grade glioma patients and three non-neoplastic patients.

After removal of 10 bases from V and 3 bases from J, the junction retains 6 bases not matched to a gene. The germline V gene specifies MNHNS as CDR1 and SASEGT as CDR2. CDR3 length: 14 amino acids, cysteine to phenylalanine. Kept here is only the CDR3 DNA, which spans 42 bases and is read in frame from base 1. This clonotype was picked up many times. Its antigen remains unidentified. Base-call qualities are not available, and no considerably larger clone is one nucleotide away. Sample: glioma tissue, nonneoplastic brain tissue, or PBMCs (not recorded which). The receptor's source is a human donor with low-grade glioma or glioblastoma, undergoing nonglioma brain surgery, or in good health (not recorded which). This chain joins TRBV6-1 to TRBJ1-4, with TRBD1 identical over 9 junction bases. The DNA sequence is TGTGCCACCCTACAGGGGGCAGCTAATGAAAAACTGTTTTTT. This is translated as CATLQGAANEKLFF.